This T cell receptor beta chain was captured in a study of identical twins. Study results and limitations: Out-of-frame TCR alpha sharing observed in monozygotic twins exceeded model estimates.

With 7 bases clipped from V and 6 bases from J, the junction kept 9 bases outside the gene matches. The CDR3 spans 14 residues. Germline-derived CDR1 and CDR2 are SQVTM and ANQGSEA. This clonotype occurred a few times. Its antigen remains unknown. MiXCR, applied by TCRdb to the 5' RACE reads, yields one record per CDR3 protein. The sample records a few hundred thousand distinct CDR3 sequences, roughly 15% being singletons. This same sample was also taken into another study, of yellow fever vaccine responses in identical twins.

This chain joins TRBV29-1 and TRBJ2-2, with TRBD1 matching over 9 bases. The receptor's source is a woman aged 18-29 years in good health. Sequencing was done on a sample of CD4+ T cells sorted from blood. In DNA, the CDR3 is TGCAGCGCCTTGGACAGGGGAAAGGCCGGGGAGCTGTTTTTT. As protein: CSALDRGKAGELFF.